These 20 T cell receptor beta chains came from one sample sequenced in a study of blood T cell repertoires in COVID-19. This table comes from immunoSEQ multiplex PCR, and its TCRdb copy is limited to in-frame clones, with some not included. The sample has about 310,000 clones, roughly 91% seen once. Sequencing was carried out using PBMCs or T cells enriched from blood (not recorded which). Receptor source: a woman younger than 45 who had recovered from COVID-19.

In its sample, this clone was seen once. The chain is built from TRBV3-1 (or the pseudogene TRBV3-2) and TRBJ2-7, with 10 bases fitting TRBD2. V lost 0 bases to trimming and J lost 6 bases; unmatched junction nucleotides: 5. This CDR3 region has 15 residues. In germline, CDR1 is LGHDT, CDR2 YNNKEL (reference sequence). The CDR3 sequence: CASSQDPSGRGEQYF. DNA for the CDR3: TGTGCCAGCAGCCAAGATCCTAGCGGGAGAGGCGAGCAGTACTTC.

J is TRBJ2-3 and V is TRBV4-1, with a weak D call TRBD2 (5 bases). V was cut by 4 bases and J by 2 bases, with 10 bases left in between. The CDR3 spans 14 residues. CDR1 is MGHRA, CDR2 YSYEKL, per germline. The CDR3 loop reads CASSLLTITDTQYF. CDR3 DNA: TGCGCCAGCAGCCTCCTGACTATCACAGATACGCAGTATTTT.

V is TRBV6-5 and J is TRBJ1-5; D may be TRBD1 (5 bases). CDR1 and CDR2 (germline): MNHEY, SVGAGI. V lost 0 bases and J lost 4, with 10 bases in between. The CDR3 totals 15 residues. In DNA form, the CDR3 reads TGTGCCAGCAGTTACTCGGCGGCAGGGAATCAGCCCCAGCATTTT. This sequence encodes CASSYSAAGNQPQHF.

This chain joins TRBV2 and TRBJ2-7; D is undetermined. The V end was cut by 8 bases, the J end by 0 bases, with 14 bases between. The CDR3 has 14 residues. Germline V lookup: CDR1 SNHLY, CDR2 FYNNEI. The CDR3 DNA follows: TGTGCCAGCGTACTTGGTGAGAGCTCCTACGAGCAGTACTTC. It codes for CASVLGESSYEQYF.

This clone appeared a single time. The chain employs TRBV7-2 and TRBJ2-2, with D uncertain. Trimming took off 2 bases at V and 5 bases at J, with 6 bases between the two ends. This CDR3 is 13 amino acids long. Germline CDR1 is SGHTA and CDR2 is FQGNSA. DNA for the CDR3: TGTGCCAGCAGCTTATCAGCGACCGGGGAGCTGTTTTTT. Translated: CASSLSATGELFF.

The table lists this clone with a count of one. V is TRBV4-2 and J is TRBJ2-7; 10 nucleotides match TRBD2. The CDR3 has 16 amino acids. Unmatched junction bases numbered 9, after V lost 1 base and J lost 6 bases. The germline V gene encodes CDR1 LGHNA and CDR2 YNFKEQ. The CDR3 spells CASSQVTASGSLEQYF. The CDR3 DNA follows: TGTGCCAGCAGCCAAGTCACGGCTAGCGGGAGCCTCGAGCAGTACTTC.

The rearrangement uses TRBV25-1 and TRBJ1-6; D uncertain. Per the germline V gene, CDR1 is MGHDK and CDR2 is SYGVNS. The CDR3 sequence is 13 residues long. V was clipped by 6 bases and J by 7 bases, with 10 bases between them. CDR3 nucleotides: TGTGCCAGCAGACCGGCAGCGAATTCACCCCTCCACTTT. Its protein product is CASRPAANSPLHF.

The chain employs TRBV28 and TRBJ1-2; 7 bases match TRBD1. There are 12 residues in the CDR3. The V gene's germline CDR1 is MDHEN and CDR2 SYDVKM. With 7 bases clipped from V and 6 bases from J, the junction kept 5 bases outside the gene matches. The CDR3 sequence is CASTDRLDGYTF. Written as DNA, the CDR3 is TGTGCCAGCACGGACAGGTTGGATGGCTACACCTTC.

The genes are TRBV4-1 and TRBJ2-3; 10 bases agree with TRBD2. This CDR3 has 17 residues. Germline lookup yields CDR1 MGHRA and CDR2 YSYEKL. The trim removed 0 bases at V and 2 bases at J, leaving 5 bases unmatched. The CDR3 region has the DNA TGCGCCAGCAGCCAAGATCCAGCGGGAGGGTACACAGATACGCAGTATTTT. Encoded protein: CASSQDPAGGYTDTQYF.

The V gene is TRBV2, the J gene TRBJ1-2; a weak D match, TRBD1 (5 bases). Trimming left V 8 bases short and J 6 bases short, with 19 bases between. This CDR3 has 14 residues. In germline, CDR1 is SNHLY, CDR2 FYNNEI. CDR3 amino acids: CASARARGIDGYTF. The CDR3 bases are TGTGCCAGCGCAAGAGCTAGGGGAATCGATGGCTACACCTTC.

V gene TRBV7-9 combines with J gene TRBJ1-4, with 9 positions matching TRBD1. J was trimmed by 4 bases and V by 6 bases; bases with no gene match: 12. Germline lookup yields CDR1 SEHNR and CDR2 FQNEAQ (reference sequence). The CDR3 spans 17 residues. CDR3 sequence: CASRQTGGPSGNEKLFF. CDR3 bases: TGTGCCAGCAGACAGACAGGGGGACCTTCGGGTAATGAAAAACTGTTTTTT.

The CDR3 is CASSFLSGRINEQFF. The CDR3 DNA sequence: TGTGCCAGCAGTTTTTTAAGCGGGAGGATCAATGAGCAGTTCTTC. The rearrangement links TRBV6-6 to TRBJ2-1, with 9 bases that match TRBD2. The CDR3 sequence is 15 residues long. From germline, CDR1 is MNHNY and CDR2 SVGAGI (reference sequence). J gave up 6 bases and V 4 bases, and 7 bases lay outside the gene matches.

This chain uses TRBV4-1 with TRBJ2-3; 13 nucleotides agree with TRBD2. Germline loops: CDR1 MGHRA, CDR2 YSYEKL. The CDR3 sequence is 17 residues long. V lost 4 bases, J lost 2 bases, and 6 bases stayed unmatched. The CDR3 spells CASSPRGLAGFTDTQYF. In nucleotides, the CDR3 is TGCGCCAGCAGCCCGAGGGGACTAGCGGGATTCACAGATACGCAGTATTTT.

J is TRBJ2-2 and V is TRBV11-3, with 9 bases aligning to TRBD2. V trimming: 4 bases; J trimming: 8 bases; junction bases outside the gene matches: 8. In germline, CDR1 is SGHNT, CDR2 YENEEA. This CDR3 is 15 amino acids long. The CDR3 reads CASSSSGTSCGELFF. The CDR3 DNA reads as TGTGCCAGCAGCTCAAGTGGGACTAGCTGTGGGGAGCTGTTTTTT.

The chain links TRBV18 to TRBJ2-1, with D tentatively TRBD1 (6 bases). The germline CDR1 and CDR2 sequences are KGHSH and LQKENI. The CDR3 loop spans 12 amino acids. V shed 2 bases and J shed 7 bases, with 6 bases lying between them. CDR3 nucleotides: TGTGCCAGCTCACCAGGGACAAATGAGCAGTTCTTC. Amino acids: CASSPGTNEQFF.

The V gene is TRBV10-2, the J gene TRBJ1-1; a weak D match, TRBD1 (5 bases). The germline V gene has CDR1 WSHSY and CDR2 SAAADI. Trimming cost V 2 bases and J 1 base, with 8 bases left between them. There are 14 residues in the CDR3. CDR3 nucleotide sequence: TGCGCCAGCAGTGAGAGACAGAGGAACACTGAAGCTTTCTTT. Translating gives CASSERQRNTEAFF.

The chain carries TRBV18 and TRBJ1-6; D might be TRBD1 (6 bases). The V and J ends lost 3 bases and 10 bases respectively, with 10 bases between them. In germline, CDR1 is KGHSH, CDR2 LQKENI. This CDR3 spans 13 amino acids. The CDR3 here is CASSPTGNSPLHF. The CDR3 nucleotides are TGTGCCAGCTCACCTACAGGGAACTCACCCCTCCACTTT.

The chain has TRBV3-1 (or the pseudogene TRBV3-2) and TRBJ1-3, with unresolved D. Trimming stripped 1 base from V and 2 bases from J, with 3 bases between. Germline assignment: CDR1 LGHDT and CDR2 YNNKEL (reference sequence). The CDR3 sequence is 13 residues long. CDR3 region: CASSQGAGNTIYF. The DNA of the CDR3 is TGTGCCAGCAGCCAAGGAGCTGGAAACACCATATATTTT.

This rearrangement joins TRBV5-6 to TRBJ2-3; TRBD2 agrees at 8 bases. The CDR3 runs to 17 residues. Germline V gene lookup returns CDR1 SGHDT and CDR2 YYEEEE. CDR3 DNA sequence: TGTGCTTCAGGCAGCGTGGCTAGCGGGTGGGGCACAGATACGCAGTATTTT. Translating it yields CASGSVASGWGTDTQYF.

The chain carries TRBV6-5 and TRBJ2-7; 8 bases match TRBD2. The CDR3 totals 15 residues. Trimming removed 4 bases from V and 1 base from J; junction bases left unmatched: 6. The germline CDR1 and CDR2 sequences are MNHEY and SVGAGI. CDR3 sequence reads: CASSSTSGPSYEQYF. CDR3 DNA: TGTGCCAGCAGTTCAACTAGCGGACCATCCTACGAGCAGTACTTC.